The next 8 T cell receptor beta chains were all read from a single sample in a study of cytomegalovirus exposure and HLA in healthy donors. Vbeta (60) and Jbeta (13) primers were used in the PCR. The table came from immunoSEQ multiplex PCR; TCRdb's copy has only in-frame clones and leaves some out. The sample includes about 150,000 clones, over 70% of them seen just once. The specimen sequenced was PBMCs. The receptors come from a boy between 2 and 10 years old in good health and CMV-seronegative.

The chain joins TRBV6-4 to TRBJ2-1; TRBD2 matches 11 bases. J was trimmed by 9 bases and V by 2 bases; bases with no gene match: 9. This CDR3 region has 16 residues. Germline-derived CDR1 and CDR2 are MRHNA and SNTAGT. CDR3 DNA: TGTGCCAGCAGTGACCGGGTAGCGGGGGGGCGGAGTGAGCAGTTCTTC. It codes for CASSDRVAGGRSEQFF.

This chain links TRBV29-1 with TRBJ2-3; D is perhaps TRBD2 (6 bases). The V end was cut by 6 bases, the J end by 0 bases, with 19 bases between. Germline V lookup: CDR1 SQVTM, CDR2 ANQGSEA. The CDR3 is 16 amino acids. The CDR3 here is CSVANSRGASTDTQYF. CDR3 DNA sequence: TGCAGCGTCGCCAATTCGCGCGGGGCTAGCACAGATACGCAGTATTTT.

Here the CDR3 DNA reads TGTGCCAGCAGCGTAAAGCACAGCACAGATACGCAGTATTTT. It encodes CASSVKHSTDTQYF. The J gene is TRBJ2-3, the V gene TRBV9; D unclear. Trimming removed 1 base from V and 0 bases from J, with 6 bases in between. The CDR3 totals 14 residues. Germline V gene lookup returns CDR1 SGDLS and CDR2 YYNGEE.

The V and J genes are TRBV5-1 and TRBJ2-1; D ambiguous. V lost 6 bases to trimming and J lost 4 bases, with 14 bases between them. The CDR3 loop spans 14 amino acids. Per germline, CDR1 SGHRS and CDR2 YFSETQ. The chain's CDR3 is CASTDPGSYNEQFF. The CDR3 region has the DNA TGCGCCAGCACCGATCCGGGTTCTTACAATGAGCAGTTCTTC.

Only one count was recorded for this clone. The chain carries TRBV30 and TRBJ1-3, with TRBD1 identical over 7 bases. From germline, CDR1 is GTSNPN and CDR2 SVGIG (reference sequence). V gave up 5 bases and J gave up 2 bases; unmatched junction bases: 6. CDR3 length equals 14 residues. For the CDR3, the DNA is TGTGCCTGGGGCTACGGGACAGCTGGAAACACCATATATTTT. Its protein is CAWGYGTAGNTIYF.

The J gene is TRBJ2-1, the V gene TRBV20-1; 11 nucleotides line up with TRBD2. This CDR3 has 11 amino acids. V shed 5 bases and J 15 bases; nucleotides not matched to a gene: 6. Germline V lookup: CDR1 DFQATT, CDR2 SNEGSKA (reference sequence). CDR3 residues: CSAWGLAEAFF. The CDR3 bases are TGCAGTGCTTGGGGACTAGCGGAGGCGTTCTTC.

This clone occurred a few times. The rearrangement joins TRBV25-1 to TRBJ2-7, with 8 bases fitting TRBD1. The germline V gene encodes CDR1 MGHDK and CDR2 SYGVNS. The V and J ends lost 7 bases and 2 bases, in that order; junction bases with no gene match: 16. The CDR3 consists of 17 residues. The CDR3 is CASTLWKDREFPYEQYV. The CDR3 nucleotides are TGTGCCAGCACCCTCTGGAAGGACAGGGAGTTCCCCTACGAGCAGTACGTC.

The rearrangement uses TRBV27 and TRBJ2-3; a weak D match, TRBD1 (6 bases). The germline V gene has CDR1 MNHEY and CDR2 SMNVEV (reference sequence). This CDR3 has 15 amino acids. Between the trimmed V and J ends, which lost 6 bases and 2 bases, there was a span of 15 bases. As DNA, the CDR3 is TGTGCCAGCAGCGCTAGGGGGACGGACACAGATACGCAGTATTTT. Encoded protein: CASSARGTDTDTQYF.